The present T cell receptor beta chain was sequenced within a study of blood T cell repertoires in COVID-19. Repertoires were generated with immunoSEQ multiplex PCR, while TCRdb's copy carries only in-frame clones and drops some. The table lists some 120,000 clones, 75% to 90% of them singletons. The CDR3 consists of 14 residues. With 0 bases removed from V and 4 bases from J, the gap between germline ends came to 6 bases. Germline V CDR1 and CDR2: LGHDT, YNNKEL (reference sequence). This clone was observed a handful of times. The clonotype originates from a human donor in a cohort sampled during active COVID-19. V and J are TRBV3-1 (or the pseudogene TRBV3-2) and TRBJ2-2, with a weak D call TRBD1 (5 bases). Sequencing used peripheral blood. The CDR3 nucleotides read TGTGCCAGCAGCCAAGATCAGGGCACCGGGGAGCTGTTTTTT. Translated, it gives CASSQDQGTGELFF.